These 28 T cell receptor beta chains came from one sample sequenced in a study of blood T cells in healthy people across ages. A sample-barcoded 5' primer and a J-beta primer mix were used in a second PCR of roughly 7 to 12 cycles. MiXCR, applied by TCRdb to the 5' RACE reads, yields one record per CDR3 protein. The table records 790,000 or so distinct CDR3 sequences, 35% to 60% of them present only once. The material sequenced was blood. The receptors shown here come from a man at least 80 years old in good health.

The table lists this clonotype with a few counts. The rearrangement links TRBV28 to TRBJ2-4; D call uncertain. Germline values: CDR1 MDHEN, CDR2 SYDVKM. The CDR3 length is 16 residues. Trimming removed 1 base at V and 3 bases at J, with 13 bases between. In DNA form, the CDR3 reads TGTGCCAGCAGTTTATTTACCTTACGAGACAAAAACATTCAGTACTTC. Protein: CASSLFTLRDKNIQYF.

This clonotype was counted only a few times. The chain combines TRBV29-1 with TRBJ2-3; D unresolved. CDR1 is SQVTM, CDR2 ANQGSEA, per germline. V was pared by 4 bases and J by 0 bases, with 5 bases between. The CDR3 loop spans 12 amino acids. The CDR3 DNA sequence: TGCAGCGTTGCGCAGAGCACAGATACGCAGTATTTT. Translated, it gives CSVAQSTDTQYF.

The rearrangement joins TRBV2 to TRBJ2-3, with D uncertain. The CDR3 has 11 residues. Trimming took 10 bases from V and 2 from J, leaving 7 bases between them. From germline, CDR1 is SNHLY and CDR2 FYNNEI. CDR3 DNA: TGTGCCACCACATACACAGATACGCAGTATTTT. This codes for CATTYTDTQYF.

The chain links TRBV20-1 to TRBJ2-1; the match to TRBD2 covers 10 bases. Germline V lookup: CDR1 DFQATT, CDR2 SNEGSKA (reference sequence). CDR3 length: 19 amino acids. V lost 2 bases, J lost 0 bases, and 13 bases stayed unmatched. CDR3 sequence: CSARPSGSLGFSSYNEQFF. DNA for the CDR3: TGCAGTGCTAGACCTAGCGGGAGCCTTGGATTTAGCTCCTACAATGAGCAGTTCTTC.

The chain uses TRBV10-3 and TRBJ2-7, with TRBD2 matching over 10 bases. The CDR3 has 16 amino acids. The J segment lost 9 bases and the V segment lost 1 base, leaving 12 bases of the junction unmatched. The germline gives CDR1 ENHRY, CDR2 SYGVKD. The DNA of the CDR3 is TGTGCCATCAGTGAGTGGGCTAGCGGGAGTAGTAACGGGCAGTACTTC. Protein: CAISEWASGSSNGQYF.

The table lists this clonotype with many counts. The J gene is TRBJ2-7, the V gene TRBV29-1, with 7 bases fitting TRBD1. Germline values: CDR1 SQVTM, CDR2 ANQGSEA. V shed 7 bases, J shed 2 bases, and the junction held 5 bases outside the gene matches. The CDR3 has 12 amino acids. The CDR3 DNA is TGCAGCGCCTGGACAGGAACCTACGAGCAGTACTTC. This encodes CSAWTGTYEQYF.

The chain has TRBV2 and TRBJ2-3; 15 bases are shared with TRBD2. Losses at the gene ends were 6 bases for V and 0 bases for J; bases not matched to a gene: 4. Germline-derived CDR1 and CDR2 are SNHLY and FYNNEI. The length of the CDR3 is 17 residues. CDR3 sequence reads: CASSGLAGGPSTDTQYF. CDR3 in DNA: TGTGCCAGCAGCGGACTAGCGGGAGGGCCTAGCACAGATACGCAGTATTTT.

This rearrangement joins TRBV11-2 to TRBJ2-1, with D tentatively TRBD2 (5 bases). Germline V gives CDR1 SGHAT, CDR2 FQNNGV. The CDR3 is 13 residues long. The germline V and J ends were trimmed by 5 bases and 9 bases, with 14 bases remaining between them. CDR3 in amino acids: CASSRTAPSEQFF. CDR3 sequence (DNA): TGTGCCAGCAGCCGGACTGCCCCGAGTGAGCAGTTCTTC.

There are a few counts of this clonotype. The rearrangement links TRBV20-1 to TRBJ2-1; D gene ambiguous. Per the germline V gene, CDR1 is DFQATT and CDR2 is SNEGSKA (reference sequence). Trimming took off 3 bases at V and 7 bases at J, with 19 bases between the two ends. CDR3 length: 15 amino acids. The CDR3 nucleotides are TGCAGTGCTAGGCCGAGCCTTCCTCTTTATAATGAGCAGTTCTTC. This gives the protein CSARPSLPLYNEQFF.

In its sample, this clonotype was seen many times. V and J are TRBV7-9 and TRBJ2-7; a possible D gene is TRBD1 (6 bases). The CDR3 loop spans 14 amino acids. Germline loops: CDR1 SEHNR, CDR2 FQNEAQ (reference sequence). Trimming left V 4 bases short and J 6 bases short, with 16 bases between. DNA of the CDR3: TGTGCCAGCAGCTATCCACAGGGAATGGGCGAGCAGTACTTC. Protein product: CASSYPQGMGEQYF.

The J gene is TRBJ2-1, the V gene TRBV27; TRBD2 agrees at 7 bases. The CDR3 totals 17 residues. V trimming: 3 bases; J trimming: 6 bases; junction bases outside the gene matches: 14. Germline V gene data show CDR1 as MNHEY and CDR2 as SMNVEV (reference sequence). CDR3 loop: CASSLGWEGGPINEQFF. CDR3 nucleotides: TGTGCCAGCAGTTTGGGTTGGGAGGGAGGGCCTATCAATGAGCAGTTCTTC.

The rearrangement joins TRBV7-9 to TRBJ2-5; 11 bases are shared with TRBD2. CDR3 size: 16 residues. Germline V gene lookup returns CDR1 SEHNR and CDR2 FQNEAQ (reference sequence). Losses at the gene ends were 5 bases for V and 1 base for J; bases not matched to a gene: 6. CDR3 sequence (DNA): TGTGCCAGCAGCCCCGGACTAGCGGGCCGCCAAGAGACCCAGTACTTC. Translated: CASSPGLAGRQETQYF.

The rearrangement uses TRBV27 and TRBJ2-5; 9 bases are a match to TRBD2. Unmatched junction bases numbered 12, after V lost 5 bases and J lost 5 bases. CDR3 length equals 16 residues. Germline loops: CDR1 MNHEY, CDR2 SMNVEV (reference sequence). CDR3 nucleotide sequence: TGTGCCAGCAGTCCGATAGTTAGCGGGAGCAGTGAGACCCAGTACTTC. This encodes CASSPIVSGSSETQYF.

The V gene is TRBV7-8, the J gene TRBJ2-1, with D possibly being TRBD2 (6 bases). The V and J ends lost 5 bases and 7 bases respectively, with 18 bases between them. This CDR3 is built from 15 residues. Germline-derived CDR1 and CDR2 are SGHVS and FQNEAQ. The CDR3 nucleotides are TGTGCCAGCAGCCTTCGACGCGGGAAGGGGAATGAGCAGTTCTTC. It is translated as CASSLRRGKGNEQFF.

The rearrangement uses TRBV5-5 and TRBJ1-6; D gene unclear. This CDR3 region has 14 residues. Trimming stripped 6 bases from V and 5 bases from J, with 12 bases between. CDR1 is SGHKS, CDR2 YYEKEE, per germline (reference sequence). CDR3 DNA: TGTGCCAGCAACCTGGGAGCCGATAATTCACCCCTCCACTTT. It specifies CASNLGADNSPLHF.

This clonotype has more than one count but fewer than ten. The genes are TRBV28 and TRBJ1-2, with D possibly being TRBD1 (6 bases). Trimming removed 5 bases from V and 7 bases from J, with 8 bases in between. Per germline, CDR1 MDHEN and CDR2 SYDVKM. The CDR3 has 11 amino acids. In nucleotides, the CDR3 is TGTGCCAGCAGTACCAGGGGTGGCTACACCTTC. This codes for CASSTRGGYTF.

The chain uses TRBV2 and TRBJ2-1; D is uncertain. Trimming took off 6 bases at V and 14 bases at J, with 14 bases between the two ends. The CDR3 extends over 11 amino acids. Germline-derived CDR1 and CDR2 are SNHLY and FYNNEI. The chain's CDR3 is CASRKQTREFF. The CDR3 DNA reads as TGTGCCAGCAGAAAACAGACCCGGGAGTTCTTC.

This clonotype was observed once. Being one base from a much bigger clone, this may be a read error. The chain links TRBV7-2 to TRBJ2-3; the D gene is possibly TRBD2 (6 bases). This CDR3 is 16 amino acids long. V was shortened by 5 bases and J by 4 bases, with 19 bases between the two germline ends. Germline V lookup: CDR1 SGHTA, CDR2 FQGNSA. DNA for the CDR3: TGTGCCAGCAGCCCCGGGAGTAGCCTAGGGGCAGATACGCAGTATTTT. As protein: CASSPGSSLGADTQYF.

The rearrangement uses TRBV12-3 or TRBV12-4 and TRBJ1-1; D not resolved. The CDR3 totals 13 residues. Trimming took 5 bases from V and 3 from J, leaving 10 bases between them. CDR3 loop: CASSVRTDTEAFF. CDR3 nucleotides: TGTGCCAGCAGTGTAAGGACGGACACTGAAGCTTTCTTT.

The chain recombines TRBV7-2 with TRBJ2-3, with a weak D call TRBD2 (6 bases). Germline V gene data show CDR1 as SGHTA and CDR2 as FQGNSA. The CDR3 length is 15 residues. V was shortened by 1 base and J by 5 bases, with 13 bases between the two germline ends. This chain's CDR3 is CASSLGVRGVDTQYF. CDR3 DNA: TGTGCCAGCAGCTTAGGGGTGCGGGGTGTAGATACGCAGTATTTT.

V gene TRBV12-3 or TRBV12-4 combines with J gene TRBJ2-4; 10 bases line up with TRBD1. The J call is doubtful: the DNA matches TRBJ2-7 better. The CDR3 extends over 15 amino acids. CDR3 bases: TGTGCCAGCAGTTTCCCCGGGACAGGGGCCTACGAGCAGTACTTC. Protein product: CASSFPGTGAYEQYF.

This clonotype occurred a few times. The rearrangement links TRBV7-2 to TRBJ2-7, with 9 bases matching TRBD2. Germline lookup yields CDR1 SGHTA and CDR2 FQGNSA. Trimming at V came to 3 bases and at J to 7 bases, leaving 13 bases not matched to a gene. The CDR3 loop spans 16 amino acids. CDR3 sequence: CASSLTSGNVYNEQYF. The CDR3 DNA sequence: TGTGCCAGCAGCTTGACTAGCGGTAACGTCTACAATGAGCAGTACTTC.

Points on this clonotype: This sequence may be a read error, since a much larger clone differs from it by one base. J is TRBJ2-7 and V is TRBV7-2, with 7 bases aligning to TRBD1. Germline CDR1 reads SGHTA; CDR2 reads FQGNSA. CDR3 length: 17 amino acids. The V and J ends lost 2 bases and 2 bases, in that order; junction bases with no gene match: 12. CDR3 region: CASSLRTARGQTYEQYF. CDR3 nucleotides: TGTGCCAGCAGCTTAAGGACCGCCCGGGGACAGACCTACGAGCAGTACTTC.

In the case of this clonotype: A single base separates this from a much larger clone, so it may be a read error. The rearrangement links TRBV20-1 to TRBJ2-7, with D maybe TRBD1 (5 bases). The J call may be mistaken, given a closer DNA end match to TRBJ2-5. Germline lookup yields CDR1 DFQATT and CDR2 SNEGSKA (reference sequence). This CDR3 contains 12 residues. CDR3 bases: TGCAGTGCTAGAACACCGCAGGGGACCCAGTACTTC. Amino acids: CSARTPQGTQYF.

The chain combines TRBV6-2 or TRBV6-3 with TRBJ1-5, with 8 bases aligning to TRBD1. Germline-derived CDR1 and CDR2 are MNHEY and SVGEGT. Germline trimming cut 3 bases from V and 2 bases from J; bases unmatched to any gene: 3. The CDR3 runs 15 residues. CDR3 sequence: CASSYTGGGNQPQHF. The CDR3 DNA follows: TGTGCCAGCAGTTATACAGGGGGAGGCAATCAGCCCCAGCATTTT.

V and J are TRBV11-2 and TRBJ2-4; tentatively, D is TRBD1 (5 bases). The V end lost 3 bases, the J end lost 7 bases, and 10 bases lay between the germline ends. Germline assignment: CDR1 SGHAT and CDR2 FQNNGV. This CDR3 has 13 amino acids. In nucleotides, the CDR3 is TGTGCCAGCAGCTTGGGCAGGGATAACATTCAGTACTTC. Translation gives CASSLGRDNIQYF. The complete variable domain, with remaining parts taken from reference TRBV11-2 and TRBJ2-4, reads EAGVAQSPRYKIIEKRQSVAFWCNPISGHATLYWYQQILGQGPKLLIQFQNNGVVDDSQLPKDRFSAERLKGVDSTLKIQPAKLEDSAVYLCASSLGRDNIQYFGAGTRLSVL.

J is TRBJ2-3 and V is TRBV28; D is undetermined. The CDR3 has 16 residues. V was trimmed by 4 bases and J by 1 base, leaving 15 bases between them. Germline V gene sequence: CDR1 MDHEN, CDR2 SYDVKM. In nucleotides, the CDR3 is TGTGCCAGCAGTTGGGATCAAGCCCCCGGCACAGATACGCAGTATTTT. Translation: CASSWDQAPGTDTQYF.

V gene TRBV20-1 combines with J gene TRBJ2-3; 12 nucleotides agree with TRBD2. J lost 5 bases, V lost 5 bases, and 8 bases had no gene match. CDR1 is DFQATT, CDR2 SNEGSKA, per germline (reference sequence). There are 15 residues in the CDR3. The CDR3 DNA follows: TGCAGTGCTGACGGACTAGCGGGGCGTCTAGATACGCAGTATTTT. Its translation is CSADGLAGRLDTQYF.